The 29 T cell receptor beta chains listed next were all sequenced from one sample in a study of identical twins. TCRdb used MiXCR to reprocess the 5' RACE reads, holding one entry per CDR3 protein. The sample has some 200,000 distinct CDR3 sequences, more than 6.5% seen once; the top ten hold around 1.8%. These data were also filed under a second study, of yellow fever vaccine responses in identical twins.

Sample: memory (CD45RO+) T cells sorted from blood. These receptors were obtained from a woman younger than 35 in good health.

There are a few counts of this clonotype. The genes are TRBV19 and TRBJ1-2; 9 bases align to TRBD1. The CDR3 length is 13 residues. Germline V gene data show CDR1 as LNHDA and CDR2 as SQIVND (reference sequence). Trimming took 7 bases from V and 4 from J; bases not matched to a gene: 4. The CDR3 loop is CASTRDRVYGYTF. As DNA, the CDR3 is TGTGCCAGTACCCGGGACAGGGTCTATGGCTACACCTTC.

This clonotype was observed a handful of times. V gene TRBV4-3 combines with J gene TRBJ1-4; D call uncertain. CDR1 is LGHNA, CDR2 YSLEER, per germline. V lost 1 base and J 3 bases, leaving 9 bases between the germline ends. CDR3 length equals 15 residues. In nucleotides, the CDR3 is TGCGCCAGCAGCCAAGGCGGGGTGGCTAATGAAAAACTGTTTTTT. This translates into CASSQGGVANEKLFF.

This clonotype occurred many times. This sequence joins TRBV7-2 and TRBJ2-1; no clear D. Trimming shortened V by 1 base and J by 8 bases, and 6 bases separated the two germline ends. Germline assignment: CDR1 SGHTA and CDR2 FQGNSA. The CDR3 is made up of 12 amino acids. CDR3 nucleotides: TGTGCCAGCAGCTTAGAACGTCATGAGCAGTTCTTC. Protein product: CASSLERHEQFF.

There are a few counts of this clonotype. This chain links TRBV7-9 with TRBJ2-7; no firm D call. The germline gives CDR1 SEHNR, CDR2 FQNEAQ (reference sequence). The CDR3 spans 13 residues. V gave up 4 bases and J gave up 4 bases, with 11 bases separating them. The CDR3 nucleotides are TGTGCCAGCAGCTCCCCAGGCAATTACGAGCAGTACTTC. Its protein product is CASSSPGNYEQYF.

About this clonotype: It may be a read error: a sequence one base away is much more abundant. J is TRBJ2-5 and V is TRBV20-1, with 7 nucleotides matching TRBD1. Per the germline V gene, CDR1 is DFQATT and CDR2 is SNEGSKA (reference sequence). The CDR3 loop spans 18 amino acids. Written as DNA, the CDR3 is TGCTGTGCTAGAGTCCTGGGACAGCCAAGAATGGTACAAGAGACCCAGTACTTC. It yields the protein CCARVLGQPRMVQETQYF.

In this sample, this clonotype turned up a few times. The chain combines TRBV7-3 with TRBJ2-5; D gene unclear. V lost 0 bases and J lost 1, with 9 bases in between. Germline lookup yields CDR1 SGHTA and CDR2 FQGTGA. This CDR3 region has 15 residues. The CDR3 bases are TGTGCCAGCAGCTTAACCGGTTCGGGCCAAGAGACCCAGTACTTC. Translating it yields CASSLTGSGQETQYF.

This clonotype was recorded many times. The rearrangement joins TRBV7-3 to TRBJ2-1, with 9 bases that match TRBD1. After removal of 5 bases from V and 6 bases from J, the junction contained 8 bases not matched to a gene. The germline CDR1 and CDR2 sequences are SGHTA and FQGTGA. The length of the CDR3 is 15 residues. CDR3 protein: CASSRTGVNVNEQFF. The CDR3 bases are TGTGCCAGCAGCCGGACAGGGGTAAATGTCAATGAGCAGTTCTTC.

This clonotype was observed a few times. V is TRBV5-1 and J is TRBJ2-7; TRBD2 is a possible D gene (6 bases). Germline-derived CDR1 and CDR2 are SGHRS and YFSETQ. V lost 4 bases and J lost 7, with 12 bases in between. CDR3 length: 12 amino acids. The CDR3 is CASSRDSGEQYF. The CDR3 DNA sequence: TGCGCCAGCAGCCGGGACTCGGGGGAGCAGTACTTC.

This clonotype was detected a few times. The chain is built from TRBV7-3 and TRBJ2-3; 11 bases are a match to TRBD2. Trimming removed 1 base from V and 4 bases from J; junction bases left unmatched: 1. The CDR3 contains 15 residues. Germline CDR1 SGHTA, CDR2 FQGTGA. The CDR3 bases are TGTGCCAGCAGCTTAAGTAGCGGGGGGGCAGATACGCAGTATTTT. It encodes CASSLSSGGADTQYF.

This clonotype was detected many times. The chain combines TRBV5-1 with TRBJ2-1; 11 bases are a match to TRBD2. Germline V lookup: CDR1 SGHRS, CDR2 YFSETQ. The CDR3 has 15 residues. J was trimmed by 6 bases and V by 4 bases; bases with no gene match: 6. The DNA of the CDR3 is TGCGCCAGCAGCAGAATAGCGGGAGGGCCCAATGAGCAGTTCTTC. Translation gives CASSRIAGGPNEQFF.

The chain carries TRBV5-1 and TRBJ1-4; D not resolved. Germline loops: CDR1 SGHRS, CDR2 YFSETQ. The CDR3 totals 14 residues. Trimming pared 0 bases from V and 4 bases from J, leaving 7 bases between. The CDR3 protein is CASSLGLINEKLFF. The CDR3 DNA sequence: TGCGCCAGCAGCTTGGGCCTGATTAATGAAAAACTGTTTTTT.

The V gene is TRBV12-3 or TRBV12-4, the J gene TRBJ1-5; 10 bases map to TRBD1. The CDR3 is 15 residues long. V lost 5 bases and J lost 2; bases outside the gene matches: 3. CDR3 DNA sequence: TGTGCCAGCAGTCCCGGGACAGGGGGCAATCAGCCCCAGCATTTT. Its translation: CASSPGTGGNQPQHF.

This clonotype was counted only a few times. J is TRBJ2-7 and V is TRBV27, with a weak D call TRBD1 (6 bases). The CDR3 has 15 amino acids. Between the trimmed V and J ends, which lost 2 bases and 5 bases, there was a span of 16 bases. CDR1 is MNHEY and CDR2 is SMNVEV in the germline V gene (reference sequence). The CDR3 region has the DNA TGTGCCAGCAGTTTAGCCCCAGGGGTACTCGACGAGCAGTACTTC. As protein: CASSLAPGVLDEQYF.

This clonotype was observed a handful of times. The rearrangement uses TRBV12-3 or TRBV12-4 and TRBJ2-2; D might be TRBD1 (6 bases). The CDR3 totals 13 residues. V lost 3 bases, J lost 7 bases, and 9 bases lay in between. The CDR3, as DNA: TGTGCCAGCAGTTTTAGGGGGATCGGGGAGCTGTTTTTT. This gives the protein CASSFRGIGELFF.

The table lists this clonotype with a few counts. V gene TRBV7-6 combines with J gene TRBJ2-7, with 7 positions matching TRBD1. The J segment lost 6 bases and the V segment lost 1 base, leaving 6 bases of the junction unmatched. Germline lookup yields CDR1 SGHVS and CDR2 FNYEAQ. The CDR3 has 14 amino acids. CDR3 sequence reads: CASSLEGGTGEQYF. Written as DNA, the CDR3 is TGTGCCAGCAGCTTAGAAGGGGGCACGGGCGAGCAGTACTTC.

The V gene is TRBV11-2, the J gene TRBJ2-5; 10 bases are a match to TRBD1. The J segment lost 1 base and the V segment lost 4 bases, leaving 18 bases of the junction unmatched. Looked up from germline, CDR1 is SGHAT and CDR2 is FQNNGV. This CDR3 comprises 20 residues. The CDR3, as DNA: TGTGCCAGCAGCTCTATCACCGGGACAGGGGTTCTATCGAGCCAAGAGACCCAGTACTTC. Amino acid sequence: CASSSITGTGVLSSQETQYF.

As DNA, the CDR3 is TGTGCCAGCAGTTTTCTGCCCCCGCCCGGGGAGCTGTTTTTT. This codes for CASSFLPPPGELFF. The V call is TRBV12-3 or TRBV12-4, the J call TRBJ2-2, with no clear D. The V and J ends lost 3 bases and 6 bases respectively, with 11 bases between them. This CDR3 contains 14 residues.

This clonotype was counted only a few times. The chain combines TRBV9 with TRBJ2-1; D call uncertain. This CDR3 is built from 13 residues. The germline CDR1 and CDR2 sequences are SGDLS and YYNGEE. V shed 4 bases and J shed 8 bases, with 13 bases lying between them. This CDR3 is CASSPERPHEQFF. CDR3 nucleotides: TGTGCCAGCAGCCCGGAGCGACCTCATGAGCAGTTCTTC.

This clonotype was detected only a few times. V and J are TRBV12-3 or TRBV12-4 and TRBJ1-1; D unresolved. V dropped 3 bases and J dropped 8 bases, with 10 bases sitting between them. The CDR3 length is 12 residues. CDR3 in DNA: TGTGCCAGCAGTTTGGGCCGACCCGAAGCTTTCTTT. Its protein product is CASSLGRPEAFF.

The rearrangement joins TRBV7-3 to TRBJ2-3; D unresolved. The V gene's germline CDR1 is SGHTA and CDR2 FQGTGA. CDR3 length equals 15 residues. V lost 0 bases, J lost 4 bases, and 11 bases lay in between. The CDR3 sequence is CASSLTSSPADTQYF. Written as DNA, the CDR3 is TGTGCCAGCAGCTTAACCAGCTCCCCTGCAGATACGCAGTATTTT. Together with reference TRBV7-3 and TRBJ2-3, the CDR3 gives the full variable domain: GAGVSQTPSNKVTEKGKYVELRCDPISGHTALYWYRQSLGQGPEFLIYFQGTGAADDSGLPNDRFFAVRPEGSVSTLKIQRTERGDSAVYLCASSLTSSPADTQYFGPGTRLTVL.

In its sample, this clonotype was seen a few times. CDR3 loop: CASQGGGHSPLHF. Here the CDR3 DNA reads TGTGCCAGCCAGGGCGGGGGTCATTCACCCCTCCACTTT. This chain connects TRBV12-3 or TRBV12-4 to TRBJ1-6; D perhaps matches TRBD1 (5 bases). The V end was cut by 8 bases, the J end by 8 bases, with 13 bases between. This CDR3 region has 13 residues.

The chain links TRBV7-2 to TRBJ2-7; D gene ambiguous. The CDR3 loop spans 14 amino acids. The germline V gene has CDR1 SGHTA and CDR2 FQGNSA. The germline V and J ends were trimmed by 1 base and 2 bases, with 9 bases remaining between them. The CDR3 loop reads CASSLGERAYEQYF. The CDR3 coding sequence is TGTGCCAGCAGCTTAGGGGAAAGGGCCTACGAGCAGTACTTC.

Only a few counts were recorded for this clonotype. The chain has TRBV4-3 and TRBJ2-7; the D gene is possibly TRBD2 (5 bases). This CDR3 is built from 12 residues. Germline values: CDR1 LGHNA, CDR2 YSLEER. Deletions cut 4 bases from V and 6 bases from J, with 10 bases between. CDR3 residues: CASSPGRGEQYF. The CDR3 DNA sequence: TGCGCCAGCAGCCCTGGACGGGGCGAGCAGTACTTC.

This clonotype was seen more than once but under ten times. The CDR3 DNA reads TGTGCCAGCAGCTTAGGCAGGGGGCGCGTAAATGAGCAGTTCTTC. Amino acids: CASSLGRGRVNEQFF. This sequence joins TRBV7-9 and TRBJ2-1; 8 bases match TRBD1. V gave up 1 base and J gave up 7 bases; unmatched junction bases: 6. From germline, CDR1 is SEHNR and CDR2 FQNEAQ (reference sequence). The CDR3 loop spans 15 amino acids.

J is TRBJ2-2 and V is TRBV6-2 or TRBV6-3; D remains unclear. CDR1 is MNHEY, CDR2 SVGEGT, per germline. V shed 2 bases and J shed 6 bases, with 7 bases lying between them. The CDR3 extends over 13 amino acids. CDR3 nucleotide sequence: TGTGCCAGCAGTTACAGGGCGGCCGGGGAGCTGTTTTTT. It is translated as CASSYRAAGELFF.

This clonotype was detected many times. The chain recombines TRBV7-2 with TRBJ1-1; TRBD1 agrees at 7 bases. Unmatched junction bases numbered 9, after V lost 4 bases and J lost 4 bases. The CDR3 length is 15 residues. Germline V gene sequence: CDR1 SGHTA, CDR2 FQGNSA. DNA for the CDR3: TGTGCCAGCAGCTATGGGGACAGATCAGGCACTGAAGCTTTCTTT. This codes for CASSYGDRSGTEAFF.

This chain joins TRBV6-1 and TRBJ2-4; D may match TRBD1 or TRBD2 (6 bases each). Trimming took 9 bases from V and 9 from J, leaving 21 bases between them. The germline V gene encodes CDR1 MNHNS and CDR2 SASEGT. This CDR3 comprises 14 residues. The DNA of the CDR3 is TGTGCCAGTAGGAGGGGGACATCCAGCGGCATTCAGTACTTC. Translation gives CASRRGTSSGIQYF.

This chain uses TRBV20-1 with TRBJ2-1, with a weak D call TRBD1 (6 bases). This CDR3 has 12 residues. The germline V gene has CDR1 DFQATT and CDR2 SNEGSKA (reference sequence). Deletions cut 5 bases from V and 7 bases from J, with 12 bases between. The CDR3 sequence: CSAGIQGNEQFF. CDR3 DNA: TGCAGTGCTGGCATCCAGGGGAATGAGCAGTTCTTC.

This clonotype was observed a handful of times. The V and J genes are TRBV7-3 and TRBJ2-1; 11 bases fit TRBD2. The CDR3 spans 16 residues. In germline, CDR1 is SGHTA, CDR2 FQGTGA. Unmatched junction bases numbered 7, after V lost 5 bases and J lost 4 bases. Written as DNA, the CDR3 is TGTGCCAGCAGCCTGATGGGACTAGCGGTGTACAATGAGCAGTTCTTC. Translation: CASSLMGLAVYNEQFF. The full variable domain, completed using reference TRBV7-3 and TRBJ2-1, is GAGVSQTPSNKVTEKGKYVELRCDPISGHTALYWYRQSLGQGPEFLIYFQGTGAADDSGLPNDRFFAVRPEGSVSTLKIQRTERGDSAVYLCASSLMGLAVYNEQFFGPGTRLTVL.